The present entry profiles one TCR beta chain with its context. Sequencing was performed with immunoSEQ multiplex PCR; in TCRdb, only in-frame clones are kept and a portion is missing. The sample contains roughly 70,000 clones, roughly nine tenths of which appear only once. V was cut by 0 bases and J by 7 bases, with 20 bases left in between. The germline V gene has CDR1 SGHNT and CDR2 YYREEE (reference sequence). The CDR3 contains 17 residues. The source of the sample is a study of OX40 agonist ivuxolimab in advanced cancers. In the study overall: Dose-escalation patients suffered from hepatocellular carcinoma, melanoma, renal cell or head and neck cancer.

The J gene is TRBJ2-1, the V gene TRBV5-4, with D maybe TRBD2 (6 bases). The sequence was collected from an adult with an advanced solid tumor such as melanoma, head and neck, liver or kidney cancer. Sequenced here: CD4+ or CD8+ T cells sorted from blood, sampled in a trial of the OX40 agonist ivuxolimab. DNA for the CDR3: TGTGCCAGCAGCTTGGAGCCTAGCGCTCCTCCTGGTAATGAGCAGTTCTTC. Encoded protein: CASSLEPSAPPGNEQFF.